This T cell receptor (beta chain) stems from a study of T cell responses to AZD1222 COVID-19 vaccine. The overall study: Some second doses came at about 4 weeks and others at about 12 weeks; these were pooled. Study results and caveats: Rises in breadth and depth of Spike-specific TCRs came after two AZD1222 doses.

Turning to this clone: Its target is unknown.

Method: immunoSEQ multiplex PCR; TCRdb's copy keeps in-frame clones and lacks some. The table has more than 110,000 clones, approximately 85% seen once. V shed 3 bases and J shed 2 bases, with 17 bases lying between them. The length of the CDR3 is 16 residues. Germline V gene lookup returns CDR1 LNHDA and CDR2 SQIVND (reference sequence). The sequenced sample was peripheral blood, obtained on day 0 of AZD1222 vaccination. The origin of this receptor is an adult in good health. The V and J genes are TRBV19 and TRBJ2-7; D perhaps matches TRBD2 (6 bases). The CDR3 loop is CASSISLAGSPYEQYF. The CDR3 coding sequence is TGTGCCAGTAGTATCTCCTTGGCGGGGAGTCCCTACGAGCAGTACTTC.